This TCR beta chain was retrieved from a study of identical twins. Carrying unique molecular identifiers, the cDNA also gained a universal primer site through template switching. MiXCR was run by TCRdb on the 5' RACE reads, yielding one entry per CDR3 protein. The table shows 500,000 to 650,000 distinct CDR3 sequences, with 7% to 7.5% occurring only once. Study-wide points: Insertions were fewer in abundant cord blood beta clonotypes, whereas memory repertoires showed none of this pattern. Beta out-of-frame sequences displayed a weaker excess of sharing between twins. Compared with models, monozygotic twins showed more out-of-frame TCR alpha sharing.

This clonotype was counted between two and nine times. Its antigen remains unidentified. This same sample was also part of a study on yellow fever vaccine responses in identical twins.

This clonotype originated in a woman under 30 in good health. Sequenced input: PBMCs.

The CDR3, as DNA: TGCAGCGTTTACGGACTAGCGGGAGACTACAATGAGCAGTTCTTC. It translates to CSVYGLAGDYNEQFF. V is TRBV29-1 and J is TRBJ2-1; 13 nucleotides align to TRBD2. The V gene's germline CDR1 is SQVTM and CDR2 ANQGSEA. The CDR3 contains 15 residues. Trimming at V came to 5 bases and at J to 3 bases, leaving 4 bases not matched to a gene.